These 15 T cell receptor beta chains originate from one sample sequenced in a study of cytomegalovirus exposure and HLA in healthy donors. PCR employed 60 Vbeta and 13 Jbeta primers. Sequencing used immunoSEQ multiplex PCR; TCRdb keeps in-frame clones, though not all of them. The sample includes under 250,000 clones, roughly 85% of them seen just once. Material: PBMCs. Every receptor here comes from a woman aged 25 to 39 in good health and CMV-seropositive.

The chain is built from TRBV4-3 and TRBJ1-1, with TRBD1 as a possible D gene (6 bases). CDR3 length: 15 residues. Trimming removed 0 bases at V and 1 base at J, with 9 bases between. Germline CDR1 LGHNA, CDR2 YSLEER. The CDR3 is CASSQEDRGNTEAFF. The CDR3 bases are TGCGCCAGCAGCCAAGAGGACAGAGGGAACACTGAAGCTTTCTTT.

The chain employs TRBV2 and TRBJ1-4; a possible D gene is TRBD1 (5 bases). Germline CDR1 reads SNHLY; CDR2 reads FYNNEI. Trimming stripped 10 bases from V and 8 bases from J, with 14 bases between. The CDR3 is 12 amino acids. The CDR3 nucleotides are TGTGCCACGCTCGCCGGGGGGGAAAAACTGTTTTTT. Its protein product is CATLAGGEKLFF.

The V call is TRBV4-1, the J call TRBJ1-2; no definite D call. The germline gives CDR1 MGHRA, CDR2 YSYEKL. Trimming removed 0 bases at V and 0 bases at J, with 5 bases between. This CDR3 region has 14 residues. CDR3 DNA sequence: TGCGCCAGCAGCCAAGACAGAACTAACTATGGCTACACCTTC. It is translated as CASSQDRTNYGYTF.

This clone came up a few times. Other nucleotide sequences from this sample produce the same CDR3. CDR3 in amino acids: CASSPDSSYEQYF. CDR3 bases: TGTGCCAGCTCACCGGACAGCTCCTACGAGCAGTACTTC. This chain joins TRBV18 and TRBJ2-7; a weak D match, TRBD1 (6 bases). V was cut by 3 bases and J by 0 bases, with 6 bases left in between. This CDR3 is built from 13 residues. Germline V gene data show CDR1 as KGHSH and CDR2 as LQKENI.

This clone has only a few counts. The rearrangement uses TRBV30 and TRBJ2-6; no reliable D call. The CDR3 spans 14 residues. V lost 2 bases and J 0 bases, leaving 5 bases between the germline ends. The germline V gene has CDR1 GTSNPN and CDR2 SVGIG (reference sequence). Written as DNA, the CDR3 is TGTGCCTGGAGTCTCTCCTCTGGGGCCAACGTCCTGACTTTC. Its translation is CAWSLSSGANVLTF.

This clone appeared once. V is TRBV9 and J is TRBJ1-5; D ambiguous. Trimming removed 0 bases from V and 3 bases from J, with 10 bases in between. Germline CDR1 and CDR2: SGDLS and YYNGEE. This CDR3 is built from 15 residues. The CDR3, as DNA: TGTGCCAGCAGCGTAGACGGGAGCCCCAATCAGCCCCAGCATTTT. Protein: CASSVDGSPNQPQHF.

On this clone: A read error may produce the germline difference seen at one junction end. The J gene is TRBJ2-7, the V gene TRBV6-5; D is perhaps TRBD2 (6 bases). The CDR3 has 11 amino acids. The germline V gene has CDR1 MNHEY and CDR2 SVGAGI. The CDR3 spells CASSFGTEQYF. The DNA for the CDR3 is TGTGCCAGTAGTTTTGGGACTGAGCAGTACTTC.

The table lists this clone with a few counts. The chain recombines TRBV6-1 with TRBJ2-5; possibly TRBD2 for D (6 bases). Trimming shortened V by 8 bases and J by 5 bases, and 18 bases separated the two germline ends. CDR1 is MNHNS and CDR2 is SASEGT in the germline V gene. The CDR3 is 14 residues long. In DNA form, the CDR3 reads TGTGCCAGCGGGGGACTTTCCCCGGGGGAGACCCAGTACTTC. It encodes CASGGLSPGETQYF.

CDR3 region: CASSLGRFENNYGYTF. The CDR3 region has the DNA TGTGCCAGCAGCTTAGGTCGGTTCGAGAATAACTATGGCTACACCTTC. This chain uses TRBV7-9 with TRBJ1-2; no clear D gene. This CDR3 is built from 16 residues. From germline, CDR1 is SEHNR and CDR2 FQNEAQ (reference sequence). Trimming left V 1 base short and J 1 base short, with 13 bases between.

The chain carries TRBV29-1 and TRBJ2-5, with 8 bases lining up with TRBD2. J was trimmed by 7 bases and V by 6 bases; bases with no gene match: 7. The CDR3 spans 12 residues. In germline, CDR1 is SQVTM, CDR2 ANQGSEA. The CDR3 loop is CSVNSGEGTQYF. CDR3 DNA sequence: TGCAGCGTCAATAGCGGGGAGGGGACCCAGTACTTC.

The genes are TRBV19 and TRBJ2-5; D unclear. There are 12 residues in the CDR3. V was shortened by 7 bases and J by 2 bases, with 8 bases between the two germline ends. Germline-derived CDR1 and CDR2 are LNHDA and SQIVND (reference sequence). Here the CDR3 reads CASTAGQETQYF. The CDR3 coding sequence is TGTGCCAGTACTGCAGGACAAGAGACCCAGTACTTC.

Note on this clone: The sample carries other DNA sequences with the same CDR3. This chain uses TRBV11-2 with TRBJ1-1, with a weak D call TRBD1 (6 bases). Germline CDR1 and CDR2: SGHAT and FQNNGV. This CDR3 spans 13 amino acids. Deletions cut 6 bases from V and 1 base from J, with 9 bases between. CDR3 protein: CASSSDRNTEAFF. Here the CDR3 DNA reads TGTGCCAGCAGTTCGGACAGGAACACTGAAGCTTTCTTT. Full variable domain (remainder filled in from reference TRBV11-2 and TRBJ1-1): EAGVAQSPRYKIIEKRQSVAFWCNPISGHATLYWYQQILGQGPKLLIQFQNNGVVDDSQLPKDRFSAERLKGVDSTLKIQPAKLEDSAVYLCASSSDRNTEAFFGQGTRLTVV.

V gene TRBV11-3 combines with J gene TRBJ1-1, with D possibly matching TRBD1 (5 bases). The V gene lost 5 bases and the J gene lost 5 bases, with 12 bases spanning the gap. The CDR3 is 13 residues long. The germline gives CDR1 SGHNT, CDR2 YENEEA. The CDR3: CASSLREVTEAFF. The DNA for the CDR3 is TGTGCCAGCAGCCTCAGGGAAGTGACTGAAGCTTTCTTT.

The rearrangement uses TRBV5-1 and TRBJ2-7; no reliable D call. From germline, CDR1 is SGHRS and CDR2 YFSETQ. The length of the CDR3 is 14 residues. The V gene lost 0 bases and the J gene lost 7 bases, with 14 bases spanning the gap. CDR3 nucleotide sequence: TGCGCCAGCAGCTTGGACCCCCCTTTCGGGGAGCAGTACTTC. Amino acid sequence: CASSLDPPFGEQYF.

This chain links TRBV6-1 with TRBJ1-5; 7 nucleotides align to TRBD1. J gave up 6 bases and V 7 bases, and 9 bases lay outside the gene matches. CDR1 is MNHNS, CDR2 SASEGT, per germline. The CDR3 covers 14 residues. DNA for the CDR3: TGTGCCAGCACTTATACAGGGGATACTCAGCCCCAGCATTTT. Residues: CASTYTGDTQPQHF.